This entry is about one T cell receptor beta chain. This receptor's antigen is unknown. The input lacks base qualities; no much larger clone sits a single base away. For sequencing of the TCRbeta CDR3 region, genomic DNA was extracted from the sorted cells. TCRbeta CDR3 regions were sequenced using the immunoSEQ Assay. TCRdb took over this immuneACCESS table, retaining in-frame rearrangements with V and J assigned. Such tables are incomplete; in checked studies, under half of the missing clones stem from an unresolved V gene, and the remainder is unexplained. The sample has 36,000 or so clones on record, 60% to 80% of them singletons. 21% of the sample goes to the ten largest clones. This sample stems from a study of OX40 agonist ivuxolimab in advanced cancers. With respect to the entire study: Ivuxolimab was a fully human IgG2 agonistic monoclonal antibody targeting the costimulatory receptor OX40 (CD134). Intravenous ivuxolimab was administered to patients every 2 weeks at six dose levels: 0.01, 0.1, 0.3, 1.5, 3 and 10 mg/kg. The purpose of peripheral TCRbeta sequencing was to test whether ivuxolimab changed TCR sequence diversity and led to clonal T-cell expansion. Partial responses occurred in three dose-escalation patients: two with cutaneous melanoma and one with hepatocellular carcinoma. Of the approximately 50 dose-escalation patients, hepatocellular carcinoma was present in around 20, melanoma in some 15, renal cell carcinoma in 9 and head and neck cancer in 9. Prior anti-PD-1, anti-PD-L1 or anti-CTLA-4 therapy was permitted, and checkpoint inhibitors had been received by roughly 40% of dose-escalation patients. A male proportion of around 83% and a mean age of around 60 years, ranging from about 23 to 90, were recorded for the dose-escalation cohort. The monotherapy dose-escalation portion (N ≈ 50 patients) of the phase I ivuxolimab trial is reported in the paper. General conclusions and limits of the study: In partial responders in the 0.1-3.0 mg/kg groups, normalized peripheral clonal expansion was found to be among the lowest, especially among CD8+ T cells. Low levels of normalized T-cell clonal expansion were also shown by some nonresponding patients. At doses from 0.1 to 3.0 mg/kg, clonal expansion was seen in both CD4+ and CD8+ blood T cells between baseline and week 6. After ivuxolimab, expanded clones were on average more numerous among CD8+ T cells than among CD4+ T cells. Antigen specificity was not determined for the clonally expanded peripheral T cells.

Per the germline V gene (reference sequence), SEHNR is the CDR1 and FQNEAQ is the CDR2. The CDR3 spans 16 residues, from the cysteine through the phenylalanine. The sequence is cut down to CDR3 DNA, 48 bases in frame from base 1. Trimming takes 3 bases from V and 4 bases from J, and the germline ends sit 15 bases apart. The trial excluded patients who had a history of autoimmune disease or who were on systemic immunosuppression. Peripheral blood for TCR sequencing was collected from all dose cohorts at baseline, on cycle 4 day 1, and on cycle 7 day 1. Samples came from an open-label, multicenter, first-in-human phase I dose-escalation trial of ivuxolimab. Adults with locally advanced or metastatic head and neck squamous cell, hepatocellular, melanoma or renal cell carcinoma were enrolled in the trial. Before TCR sequencing, CD4+ T cells and CD8+ T cells from peripheral blood were sorted into separate populations.

The specimen comprised CD4+ or CD8+ T cells sorted from blood, sampled in a trial of the OX40 agonist ivuxolimab. The clonotype comes from an adult with an advanced solid tumor such as melanoma, head and neck, liver or kidney cancer. The rearranged segments are TRBV7-9 and TRBJ1-4; perhaps TRBD1 is the D gene, with 6 bases matching. Here is the DNA: TGTGCCAGCAGCTTCGTTGGGGCAGGGGATAATGAAAAACTGTTTTTT. The translation is CASSFVGAGDNEKLFF.